This TCR beta chain was sequenced during a study of T cell responses to AZD1222 COVID-19 vaccine. General study results and limits: Females outnumbered males among donors, who were mostly white British; clonal diversity was possibly underestimated.

The repertoire was sequenced with immunoSEQ multiplex PCR; TCRdb's copy has only in-frame clones and lacks some. The table has some 100,000 clones, 85% to 90% seen once. Comment on this clone: Its specificity is unknown.

Second-dose schedules of about 4 or about 12 weeks were combined. CDR1 and CDR2 (germline): SGHRS, YFSETQ. V gave up 1 base and J gave up 8 bases; unmatched junction bases: 2. This CDR3 is 13 amino acids long. This chain connects TRBV5-1 to TRBJ1-1; 10 nucleotides align to TRBD1. The sequence came from an adult who received the AZD1222 COVID-19 vaccine. The specimen was peripheral blood, collected 28 days after the second AZD1222 dose. The CDR3 DNA reads TGCGCCAGCAGCTTGATGGGACAGGGGGAAGCTTTCTTT. Translation: CASSLMGQGEAFF.